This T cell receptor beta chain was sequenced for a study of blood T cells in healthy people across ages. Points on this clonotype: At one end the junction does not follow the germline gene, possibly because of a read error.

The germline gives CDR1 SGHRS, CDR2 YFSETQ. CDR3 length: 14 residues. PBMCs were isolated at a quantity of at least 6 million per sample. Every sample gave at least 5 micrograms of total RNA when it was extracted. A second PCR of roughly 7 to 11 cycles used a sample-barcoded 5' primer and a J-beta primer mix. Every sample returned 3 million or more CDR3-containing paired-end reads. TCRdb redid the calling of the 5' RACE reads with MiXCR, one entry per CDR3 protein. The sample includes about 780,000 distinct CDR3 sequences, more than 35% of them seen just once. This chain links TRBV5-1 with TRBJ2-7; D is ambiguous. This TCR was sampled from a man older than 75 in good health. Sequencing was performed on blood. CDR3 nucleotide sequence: TGCGCCAACAGCTTGGCCCTAGTGCCATACGAGCAGTACTTC. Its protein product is CANSLALVPYEQYF.